Listed below are T cell receptor beta chains from one sample, sequenced in a study of CD8 T cells in ankylosing spondylitis. One entry per CDR3 protein results from TCRdb running MiXCR on the 5' RACE reads. In the table there are approximately 250,000 distinct CDR3 sequences, roughly a quarter of which are singletons. The specimen sequenced was blood, either unsorted or a sorted T cell fraction (not recorded which). These receptors were taken from a male donor with ankylosing spondylitis or in good health (not recorded which). The CDR3 runs from the conserved cysteine through the conserved F or W. Each record gives: D gene, J gene, clone size, V gene, CDR3 DNA, CDR3 protein. D genes are given only for firm matches. Only some rows state a clone size, as once, few, many or a class for expanded clones.

-,TRBJ2-1,few,TRBV12-3/TRBV12-4,TGTGCCAGCAGCGTTAGAGGGGGGGTATGGGCGGATAATGAGCAGTTCTTC,CASSVRGGVWADNEQFF
TRBD1,TRBJ2-5,-,TRBV10-3,TGTGCCATCAGTGAGCTGGGACAGGTCCAGGAGACCCAGTACTTC,CAISELGQVQETQYF
TRBD2,TRBJ2-3,many,TRBV3-1,TGTGCCAGCAGCCAAGATCCAGGGTCTTGGGTAGCGGGGGGAAAACCAGATACGCAGTATTTT,CASSQDPGSWVAGGKPDTQYF
TRBD1,TRBJ2-7,few,TRBV20-1,TGCAGTGCTAGAGATGGGACAGGGTTATCCTACGAGCAGTACTTC,CSARDGTGLSYEQYF
-,TRBJ2-7,many,TRBV5-5,TGTGCCAGCAGCTTTGCAGGATCCTACGAGCAGTACTTC,CASSFAGSYEQYF
-,TRBJ2-1,-,TRBV4-1,TGCGCCAGCAGCCAAGCTGCGGGGCTCTGGTGGGATGAGCAGTTCTTC,CASSQAAGLWWDEQFF
-,TRBJ1-6,many,TRBV5-1,TGCGCCAGTAGGGGGGCAGATAATTCACCCCTCCACTTT,CASRGADNSPLHF
-,TRBJ2-5,-,TRBV7-3,TGTGCCAGCAGCCCCGCCCTCGGGGGCCGAGAGACCCAGTACTTC,CASSPALGGRETQYF
-,TRBJ2-1,-,TRBV6-1,TGTGCCAGCAGTCCCACCGGGCCCCACTACAATGAGCAGTTCTTC,CASSPTGPHYNEQFF
-,TRBJ1-2,-,TRBV12-3/TRBV12-4,TGTGCCAGCAGGTCCTTTTGGACAGCAGGCTACACCTTC,CASRSFWTAGYTF
TRBD1,TRBJ2-7,-,TRBV6-1,TGTGCCAGCAGTCCCGGGACAGGGGTTTCGCGGCAGTACTTC,CASSPGTGVSRQYF
-,TRBJ2-7,many,TRBV10-3,TGTGCCATCGGGAGGGGGCAACGATACGAGCAGTACTTC,CAIGRGQRYEQYF
-,TRBJ2-1,few,TRBV5-1,TGCGCCAGCAGCTTGGCGTCCCGTGCCAACTACAATGAGCAGTTCTTC,CASSLASRANYNEQFF
-,TRBJ1-1,-,TRBV12-3/TRBV12-4,TGTGCCAGCAGTCCATACAGGGAAATTCGGGGCACTGAAGCTTTCTTT,CASSPYREIRGTEAFF
-,TRBJ2-5,many,TRBV30,TGTGCCTGGAACCGGATCTCGGGAGAGACCCAGTACTTC,CAWNRISGETQYF
-,TRBJ2-6,many,TRBV20-1,TGCAGTGCTAGTGGGGATGAAGGGGCCAACGTCCTGACTTTC,CSASGDEGANVLTF
TRBD2,TRBJ2-5,few,TRBV20-1,TGCAGTGCTAAGGGGACGGGGGGGCTGGAGACCCAGTACTTC,CSAKGTGGLETQYF
-,TRBJ2-1,-,TRBV20-1,TGCAGTGCTAGAGCCGGGACGGGGGCCCTTTACAATGAGCAGTTCTTC,CSARAGTGALYNEQFF
-,TRBJ2-7,-,TRBV5-6,TGTGCCAGCAGACCTTGGGGCTATTCCTTCAAGCAGTACTTC,CASRPWGYSFKQYF
-,TRBJ2-5,-,TRBV20-1,TGCAGTGCTAACCCAGGACAGACGCAAGAGACCCAGTACTTC,CSANPGQTQETQYF
TRBD1,TRBJ1-2,many,TRBV9,TGTGCCAGCAGCGCAGTGTGGACAGGCGTCGGAGGCTACACCTTC,CASSAVWTGVGGYTF
-,TRBJ1-1,few,TRBV27,TGTGCCAGCAGGTGGAACACTGAAGCTTTCTTT,CASRWNTEAFF
-,TRBJ1-5,-,TRBV20-1,TGCAGTGCTAGGGCGCAGGTGAATCAGCCCCAGCATTTT,CSARAQVNQPQHF
-,TRBJ1-5,-,TRBV2,TGTGCCAGCAGGGCCGGTACTAACCCCCCTTTGCATTTT,CASRAGTNPPLHF
-,TRBJ2-2,few,TRBV11-3,TGTGCCAGCAGCACGCACTACACCGGGGAGCTGTTTTTT,CASSTHYTGELFF
-,TRBJ1-1,-,TRBV10-3,TGTGCCATCAGTGGGGGGAGCACTGAAGCTTTCTTT,CAISGGSTEAFF
TRBD1,TRBJ1-6,many,TRBV20-1,TGCAGTGTCCCGACAGGGCAATCACCCCTCCACTTT,CSVPTGQSPLHF
-,TRBJ2-3,-,TRBV12-3/TRBV12-4,TGTGCCAGCACGGGTTCGGCGGTCAATACGCAGTATTTT,CASTGSAVNTQYF
TRBD1,TRBJ2-5,many,TRBV5-1,TGCGCCACCAGAAGGACAGGCCAAGAGACCCAGTACTTC,CATRRTGQETQYF
-,TRBJ2-7,many,TRBV5-6,TGTGCCAGCAGCTTCGGCCATGGGGCCGAGCAGTACTTC,CASSFGHGAEQYF
TRBD1,TRBJ1-2,-,TRBV6-6,TGTGCCAGCAGTTCCCAGGGACAGGGGGCCTTC,CASSSQGQGAF
-,TRBJ2-7,many,TRBV12-3/TRBV12-4,TGTGCCAGCAGTCGTGGCAGGTATGAGCAGTACTTC,CASSRGRYEQYF
-,TRBJ2-7,few,TRBV11-1,TGTGCCAGCAGCCTGGAGGTAACGGGGCTGGGTTACGAGCAGTACTTC,CASSLEVTGLGYEQYF
-,TRBJ2-7,few,TRBV20-1,TGCAGTGCCATGATGCTTTTCAGCTACGAGCAGTACTTC,CSAMMLFSYEQYF
-,TRBJ1-5,many,TRBV7-9,TGTGCCAGCAGCTTAGGGAGAGGGAGCGGATCAGATCAGCCCCAGCATTTT,CASSLGRGSGSDQPQHF
-,TRBJ2-7,-,TRBV5-6,TGTGCCAGCATGCCGCAACAGGGAGTCTACGAGCAGTACTTC,CASMPQQGVYEQYF
-,TRBJ1-2,-,TRBV20-1,TGCAGTGCTAGAGGGCCGGGAAAGTACAACTATGGCTACACCTTC,CSARGPGKYNYGYTF
-,TRBJ1-5,many,TRBV20-1,TGCAGTGCTCTACAGGATAGCAATCAGCCCCAGCATTTT,CSALQDSNQPQHF
-,TRBJ2-2,-,TRBV5-1,TGCGCCAGCAGCATCAGAGGGGGCACCGGGGAGCTGTTTTTT,CASSIRGGTGELFF
TRBD1,TRBJ2-7,-,TRBV5-6,TGTGCCAGCAGCCTGACTGGACAGGCCTCCTACGAGCAGTACTTC,CASSLTGQASYEQYF
-,TRBJ2-5,many,TRBV29-1,TGCAGCGTTGAATTAGCTAGAAGAGAGACCCAGTACTTC,CSVELARRETQYF
-,TRBJ1-1,-,TRBV20-1,TGCAGTGCTAGAGATACCGGCAGGGGAACGAACACTGAAGCTTTCTTT,CSARDTGRGTNTEAFF
TRBD1,TRBJ1-2,-,TRBV4-2,TGTGCCAGCAGCCAAGCGACAGGGGGCTATGGCTACACCTTC,CASSQATGGYGYTF
-,TRBJ1-1,-,TRBV12-3/TRBV12-4,TGTGCCAGCGGTCTCACTGAAGCTTTCTTT,CASGLTEAFF
-,TRBJ2-1,few,TRBV6-5,TGTGCCAGCCGGGCCAACAATGAGCAGTTCTTC,CASRANNEQFF
TRBD2,TRBJ2-2,-,TRBV9,TGTGCCAGCAGCGTACAGGGACTAGCGGTCGGGACCGGGGAGCTGTTTTTT,CASSVQGLAVGTGELFF
-,TRBJ1-1,many,TRBV12-3/TRBV12-4,TGTGCCAGCAGACGCTCAGGGGTGACTGAAGCTTTCTTT,CASRRSGVTEAFF
TRBD1,TRBJ2-2,many,TRBV20-1,TGCAGTGCTGTACAGGGGGTTGGCACCGGGGAGCTGTTTTTT,CSAVQGVGTGELFF
-,TRBJ1-1,many,TRBV6-5,TGTGCCAGCAGTTACAGCAGCGGAGACACTGAAGCTTTCTTT,CASSYSSGDTEAFF
-,TRBJ2-7,many,TRBV5-1,TGCGCCAGCAGCTTGGCCGGAGGGAACGGATACGAGCAGTACTTC,CASSLAGGNGYEQYF